Shown below are 9 T cell receptor beta chains from a single sample sequenced in a study of identical twins. A single record per CDR3 protein comes from TCRdb applying MiXCR to the 5' RACE reads. There are about 100,000 distinct CDR3 sequences in the sample; 5.5% to 7% occur only once, and 10% to 15% lies in the top ten. The specimen was memory T cells sorted from blood. The source of these receptors is a woman aged 45-59 years in good health.

This clonotype was seen many times. V and J are TRBV5-1 and TRBJ2-7; D may be TRBD1 (5 bases). The germline gives CDR1 SGHRS, CDR2 YFSETQ. CDR3 length: 15 amino acids. V was shortened by 0 bases and J by 7 bases, with 17 bases between the two germline ends. The CDR3 region has the DNA TGCGCCAGCAGCTTGGAAGGGGCCCACCGGTTGGAGCAGTACTTC. Protein sequence: CASSLEGAHRLEQYF.

The genes are TRBV21-1 and TRBJ2-1; the listed D gene, TRBD2, was not tested against the DNA. TRBV21-1 is termed a pseudogene. CDR3 size: 17 residues. This chain's CDR3 is CASSKSPLAGVFNEQFF. The CDR3 coding sequence is TGTGCCAGCAGCAAATCCCCCCTAGCGGGAGTTTTCAATGAGCAGTTCTTC.

This clonotype showed up many times. The V call is TRBV15, the J call TRBJ2-4; D perhaps matches TRBD2 (5 bases). The CDR3 covers 16 residues. The germline V and J ends were trimmed by 6 bases and 1 base, with 16 bases remaining between them. Germline values: CDR1 LNHNV, CDR2 YYDKDF (reference sequence). The CDR3 coding sequence is TGTGCCACCAGTAGGCCCGGATCGGGGGCCAAAAACATTCAGTACTTC. It codes for CATSRPGSGAKNIQYF.

This clonotype was observed many times. The V call is TRBV20-1, the J call TRBJ2-6, with 9 bases aligning to TRBD1. Germline CDR1 and CDR2: DFQATT and SNEGSKA (reference sequence). The CDR3 has 16 residues. J was trimmed by 5 bases and V by 4 bases; bases with no gene match: 9. CDR3 sequence: CSAIPGQGVRANVLTF. The DNA for the CDR3 is TGCAGTGCTATACCGGGACAGGGTGTTCGGGCCAACGTCCTGACTTTC.

This rearrangement joins TRBV7-9 to TRBJ2-1; D assignment may be TRBD1 or TRBD2 (6 bases each). V dropped 7 bases and J dropped 8 bases, with 18 bases sitting between them. This CDR3 is 14 amino acids long. Germline loops: CDR1 SEHNR, CDR2 FQNEAQ (reference sequence). The CDR3 reads CASTEQGLRDEQFF. The CDR3 DNA reads TGTGCCAGCACAGAACAGGGACTCAGGGATGAGCAGTTCTTC.

The gene calls are TRBV23-1 and TRBJ2-7; the D is unclear. TRBV23-1 is sorted into the ORF group, with uncertain function. Trimming cost V 0 bases and J 2 bases, with 20 bases left between them. The CDR3 loop spans 18 amino acids. CDR3 in amino acids: CASSQSWASQWVTYEQYF. CDR3 nucleotides: TGCGCCAGCAGTCAATCGTGGGCATCACAGTGGGTTACCTACGAGCAGTACTTC.

In this sample, this clonotype turned up many times. The chain is built from TRBV14 and TRBJ2-7, with D maybe TRBD1 (7 bases). Trimming shortened V by 3 bases and J by 2 bases, and 14 bases separated the two germline ends. Germline V gene lookup returns CDR1 SGHDN and CDR2 FVKESK. This CDR3 comprises 15 residues. CDR3 nucleotides: TGTGCCAGCAGCCAGCGGGGACAGCTCGCCTACGAGCAGTACTTC. It yields the protein CASSQRGQLAYEQYF.

V is TRBV3-1 and J is TRBJ2-7; TRBD1 aligns across 7 bases. The junction had 4 bases not matched to a gene; V was cut back by 1 base and J by 7 bases. From germline, CDR1 is LGHDT and CDR2 YNNKEL (reference sequence). The CDR3 loop spans 13 amino acids. The CDR3 bases are TGTGCCAGCAGCCAAGTCACCAGGGGGGAGCAGTACTTC. It yields the protein CASSQVTRGEQYF.

There are a few counts of this clonotype. This rearrangement joins TRBV30 to TRBJ2-6, with D unclear. Germline-derived CDR1 and CDR2 are GTSNPN and SVGIG (reference sequence). The V end lost 1 base, the J end lost 3 bases, and 4 bases lay between the germline ends. CDR3 size: 13 residues. CDR3 sequence reads: CAWSGGGANVLTF. CDR3 DNA sequence: TGTGCCTGGAGTGGAGGTGGGGCCAACGTCCTGACTTTC.